The 22 T cell receptor beta chains in this list originate from one sample, sequenced in a study of CD8+ T cells in alopecia areata. In each case, RNA was isolated and then reverse transcribed into cDNA as the sequencing template. Assay: immunoSEQ multiplex PCR; the TCRdb copy retains only in-frame clones and omits some. This table has some 180,000 clones, around half appearing once. Treatment noted: oral pan-JAK inhibitor, 5-10 mg twice daily. The sequencing here drew on CD8+ T cells sorted from blood, taken at week 24, from a patient treated with tofacitinib. All receptors come from a human donor with alopecia areata.

The CDR3 spells CAWTRGGGNNEQFF. DNA for the CDR3: TGTGCCTGGACCCGCGGGGGGGGAAACAATGAGCAGTTCTTC. This chain links TRBV30 with TRBJ2-1; the match to TRBD2 covers 9 bases. CDR3 length equals 14 residues. V shed 4 bases and J 5 bases; nucleotides not matched to a gene: 6. Looked up from germline, CDR1 is GTSNPN and CDR2 is SVGIG (reference sequence).

The rearrangement links TRBV11-2 to TRBJ2-5; 11 bases fit TRBD2. This CDR3 contains 15 residues. V trimming: 4 bases; J trimming: 4 bases; junction bases outside the gene matches: 5. Germline-derived CDR1 and CDR2 are SGHAT and FQNNGV. The CDR3: CASSYSGGARETQYF. In DNA, the CDR3 is TGTGCCAGCAGCTATAGCGGGGGGGCAAGAGAGACCCAGTACTTC. Full variable domain (remainder filled in from reference TRBV11-2 and TRBJ2-5): EAGVAQSPRYKIIEKRQSVAFWCNPISGHATLYWYQQILGQGPKLLIQFQNNGVVDDSQLPKDRFSAERLKGVDSTLKIQPAKLEDSAVYLCASSYSGGARETQYFGPGTRLLVL.

The rearrangement joins TRBV5-1 to TRBJ1-1; maybe TRBD1 (5 bases). CDR1 and CDR2 from the germline V gene are SGHRS and YFSETQ. There are 14 residues in the CDR3. V was trimmed by 4 bases and J by 0 bases, leaving 10 bases between them. The CDR3 coding sequence is TGCGCCAGCAGCGTTGGGACGGTGAACACTGAAGCTTTCTTT. Residues: CASSVGTVNTEAFF. Full variable domain (outside the CDR3, taken from reference TRBV5-1 and TRBJ1-1): KAGVTQTPRYLIKTRGQQVTLSCSPISGHRSVSWYQQTPGQGLQFLFEYFSETQRNKGNFPGRFSGRQFSNSRSEMNVSTLELGDSALYLCASSVGTVNTEAFFGQGTRLTVV.

This clone has just a few counts. The V and J genes are TRBV6-5 and TRBJ1-2, with 7 bases matching TRBD1. The CDR3 totals 14 residues. J lost 4 bases, V lost 0 bases, and 2 bases had no gene match. CDR1 is MNHEY and CDR2 is SVGAGI in the germline V gene. CDR3 nucleotides: TGTGCCAGCAGTTACTCGGAGGGGGCCTATGGCTACACCTTC. Its translation is CASSYSEGAYGYTF.

The chain couples TRBV9 to TRBJ1-4, with D unresolved. V was pared by 2 bases and J by 0 bases, with 8 bases between. The CDR3 extends over 15 amino acids. Germline CDR1 and CDR2: SGDLS and YYNGEE. Here the CDR3 reads CASSVSGSTNEKLFF. The CDR3 bases are TGTGCCAGCAGCGTGTCAGGATCAACTAATGAAAAACTGTTTTTT.

The rearrangement uses TRBV27 and TRBJ1-2, with a weak D call TRBD1 (5 bases). The germline V and J ends were trimmed by 5 bases and 4 bases, with 14 bases remaining between them. Germline CDR1 and CDR2: MNHEY and SMNVEV (reference sequence). There are 14 residues in the CDR3. The CDR3: CASSRTTGSYGYTF. As DNA, the CDR3 is TGTGCCAGCAGTCGGACAACAGGAAGCTATGGCTACACCTTC.

The V call is TRBV29-1, the J call TRBJ2-3; D is tentatively TRBD1 or TRBD2 (5 bases each). Trimming pared 0 bases from V and 5 bases from J, leaving 18 bases between. There are 16 residues in the CDR3. Germline lookup yields CDR1 SQVTM and CDR2 ANQGSEA. This CDR3 is CSVEDDYGHFLDTQYF. The CDR3 DNA follows: TGCAGCGTTGAAGACGACTATGGACATTTTTTAGATACGCAGTATTTT.

This clone was seen a handful of times. V and J are TRBV5-1 and TRBJ2-1; perhaps TRBD1 as D (6 bases). The CDR3 spans 16 residues. Germline assignment: CDR1 SGHRS and CDR2 YFSETQ. V was clipped by 3 bases and J by 1 base, with 14 bases between them. The DNA for the CDR3 is TGCGCCAGCAGCTCCAGGTTAGGGGGATCCTACAATGAGCAGTTCTTC. It is translated as CASSSRLGGSYNEQFF.

This chain joins TRBV4-3 and TRBJ2-3; D tentatively fits TRBD1 or TRBD2 (6 bases each). Germline loops: CDR1 LGHNA, CDR2 YSLEER. Trimming pared 2 bases from V and 1 base from J, leaving 13 bases between. The CDR3 covers 16 residues. The CDR3 loop is CASSQLGGAGTDTQYF. CDR3 in DNA: TGCGCCAGCAGCCAACTCGGGGGCGCCGGCACAGATACGCAGTATTTT.

The CDR3 DNA reads as TGTGCCAGCAGTTTATCGATTGGGCGCTCCTCCTACGAGCAGTACTTC. This gives the protein CASSLSIGRSSYEQYF. The gene calls are TRBV27 and TRBJ2-7, with no clear D. This CDR3 has 16 residues. Trimming took 0 bases from V and 0 from J, leaving 12 bases between them. CDR1 MNHEY and CDR2 SMNVEV come from the germline V gene (reference sequence).

CDR3 sequence reads: CASRARTGTDTQYF. Written as DNA, the CDR3 is TGTGCCAGCAGGGCCCGGACGGGCACAGATACGCAGTATTTT. The chain is built from TRBV6-6 and TRBJ2-3, with D unclear. CDR3 length equals 14 residues. Trimming left V 6 bases short and J 1 base short, with 11 bases between. CDR1 and CDR2 from the germline V gene are MNHNY and SVGAGI (reference sequence).

The chain has TRBV11-2 and TRBJ2-1; the D gene is possibly TRBD2 (7 bases). The V gene's germline CDR1 is SGHAT and CDR2 FQNNGV. The CDR3 is made up of 16 amino acids. Trimming removed 1 base at V and 6 bases at J, with 16 bases between. For the CDR3, the DNA is TGTGCCAGCAGCTTAGTCGTCGCGGGGGCGGGCAATGAGCAGTTCTTC. This encodes CASSLVVAGAGNEQFF. Full variable domain (rest looked up from reference TRBV11-2 and TRBJ2-1): EAGVAQSPRYKIIEKRQSVAFWCNPISGHATLYWYQQILGQGPKLLIQFQNNGVVDDSQLPKDRFSAERLKGVDSTLKIQPAKLEDSAVYLCASSLVVAGAGNEQFFGPGTRLTVL.

This chain joins TRBV10-2 and TRBJ2-7; TRBD2 is a possible D gene (6 bases). Between the trimmed V and J ends, which lost 7 bases and 3 bases, there was a span of 16 bases. The CDR3 extends over 14 amino acids. Germline V CDR1 and CDR2: WSHSY, SAAADI. As DNA, the CDR3 is TGCGCCAGCAAGTTGGGCGGGGAAGGCTACGAGCAGTACTTC. Protein product: CASKLGGEGYEQYF.

The chain combines TRBV2 with TRBJ2-7; a weak D match, TRBD1 (5 bases). This CDR3 spans 13 amino acids. The V end was cut by 6 bases, the J end by 0 bases, with 9 bases between. CDR1 SNHLY and CDR2 FYNNEI come from the germline V gene. CDR3 sequence: CASSSTDSYEQYF. DNA for the CDR3: TGTGCCAGCAGCTCGACAGACTCCTACGAGCAGTACTTC. Complete variable domain (other parts from reference TRBV2 and TRBJ2-7): EPEVTQTPSHQVTQMGQEVILRCVPISNHLYFYWYRQILGQKVEFLVSFYNNEISEKSEIFDDQFSVERPDGSNFTLKIRSTKLEDSAMYFCASSSTDSYEQYFGPGTRLTVT.

CDR3 nucleotides: TGTGCCACCAGCAGTCGGGGACAGAGCTACGAGCAGTACTTC. It encodes CATSSRGQSYEQYF. The chain joins TRBV15 to TRBJ2-7, with 7 bases aligning to TRBD1. The germline gives CDR1 LNHNV, CDR2 YYDKDF (reference sequence). This CDR3 contains 14 residues. The V segment lost 3 bases and the J segment 3 bases; nucleotides outside the gene matches: 5.

This chain joins TRBV7-2 and TRBJ1-2; 11 bases fit TRBD1. There are 13 residues in the CDR3. V was pared by 4 bases and J by 7 bases, with 2 bases of the junction left unmatched. CDR1 is SGHTA and CDR2 is FQGNSA in the germline V gene. CDR3 loop: CASSYGTGGGYTF. For the CDR3, the DNA is TGTGCCAGCAGCTATGGGACAGGGGGTGGCTACACCTTC.

This rearrangement joins TRBV5-6 to TRBJ1-1; 9 nucleotides align to TRBD1. CDR3 size: 15 residues. J was trimmed by 3 bases and V by 3 bases; bases with no gene match: 6. Germline lookup yields CDR1 SGHDT and CDR2 YYEEEE. The CDR3 DNA sequence: TGTGCCAGCAGCTCACGGGACAGGGAGGACACTGAAGCTTTCTTT. Its protein product is CASSSRDREDTEAFF.

For the CDR3, the DNA is TGTGCCAGCAGCTTAAGTACAGGGAAGAGCTACGAGCAGTACTTC. Encoded protein: CASSLSTGKSYEQYF. V is TRBV13 and J is TRBJ2-7; weak D call: TRBD1 (6 bases). Germline CDR1 PRHDT, CDR2 FYEKMQ (reference sequence). The CDR3 length is 15 residues. Trimming left V 2 bases short and J 3 bases short, with 14 bases between.

This rearrangement joins TRBV27 to TRBJ2-7, with D possibly matching TRBD1 (6 bases). With 6 bases removed from V and 5 bases from J, the gap between germline ends came to 26 bases. Germline CDR1 and CDR2: MNHEY and SMNVEV (reference sequence). CDR3 length: 17 amino acids. CDR3 nucleotide sequence: TGTGCCAGCAGCCTGGGTGGGCAGGGGTCCTTACGGGACGAGCAGTACTTC. Amino acids: CASSLGGQGSLRDEQYF.

The genes are TRBV29-1 and TRBJ2-2, with 10 nucleotides matching TRBD1. Germline V gene lookup returns CDR1 SQVTM and CDR2 ANQGSEA. The CDR3 is made up of 14 amino acids. Unmatched junction bases numbered 5, after V lost 6 bases and J lost 4 bases. The CDR3, as DNA: TGCAGCGTGACAGGGGGCTCTAGCACCGGGGAGCTGTTTTTT. It encodes CSVTGGSSTGELFF.

In this sample, this clone turned up a few times. V is TRBV29-1 and J is TRBJ1-1; D not certain. The CDR3 totals 12 residues. CDR1 is SQVTM and CDR2 is ANQGSEA in the germline V gene. Trimming took 5 bases from V and 3 from J, leaving 10 bases between them. In nucleotides, the CDR3 is TGCAGCGTTCCGGACGGAGACACTGAAGCTTTCTTT. It codes for CSVPDGDTEAFF.

In this sample, this clone turned up a few times. The chain uses TRBV11-1 and TRBJ1-1; D unresolved. Germline loops: CDR1 SGHAT, CDR2 FQDESV (reference sequence). The CDR3 extends over 13 amino acids. V dropped 1 base and J dropped 5 bases, with 8 bases sitting between them. CDR3 region: CASSLDIITEAFF. In DNA, the CDR3 is TGTGCCAGCAGCTTAGACATTATAACTGAAGCTTTCTTT.